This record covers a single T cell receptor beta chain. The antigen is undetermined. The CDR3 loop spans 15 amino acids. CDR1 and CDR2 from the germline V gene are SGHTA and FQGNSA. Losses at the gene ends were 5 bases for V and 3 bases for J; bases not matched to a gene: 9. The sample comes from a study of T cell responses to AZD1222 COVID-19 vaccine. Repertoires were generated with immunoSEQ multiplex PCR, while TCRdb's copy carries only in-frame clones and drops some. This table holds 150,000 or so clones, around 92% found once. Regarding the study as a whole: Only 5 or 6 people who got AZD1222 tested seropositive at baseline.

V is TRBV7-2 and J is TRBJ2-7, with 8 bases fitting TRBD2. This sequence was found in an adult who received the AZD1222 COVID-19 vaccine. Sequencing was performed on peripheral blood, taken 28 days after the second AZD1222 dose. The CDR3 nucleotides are TGTGCCAGCAGCCCCCTTACAAGCGGGGGCTACGAGCAGTACTTC. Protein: CASSPLTSGGYEQYF.